These T cell receptor beta chains were read from a single sample in a study of beta chain features in type 1 diabetes. Measured with immunoSEQ multiplex PCR; TCRdb has only the in-frame clones, and not every one. The repertoire holds 850,000 to 900,000 clones, with around a sixth as singletons. Material: naive CD4+ T cells from blood. The receptors originated from a woman aged 18-35 years in good health. CDR3s include the opening cysteine and the closing phenylalanine or tryptophan. A D gene is named only where the DNA matches it firmly. A clone size is listed for some rows: how often the clone was seen (once, few, many), or a class if it is expanded.

CDR3 protein | CDR3 DNA | J gene | D gene | clone size | V gene
CASSLVGSSGNEQFF | TGCGCCAGCAGCTTGGTTGGTTCTAGCGGCAATGAGCAGTTCTTC | TRBJ2-1 | TRBD2 | - | TRBV5-1
CASSHQWEGYNEQFF | TGCGCCAGCAGCCACCAATGGGAGGGCTACAATGAGCAGTTCTTC | TRBJ2-1 | TRBD2 | - | TRBV4-3
CASSSSGIGTDTQYF | TGTGCCAGCAGCAGTAGTGGTATTGGCACAGATACGCAGTATTTT | TRBJ2-3 | - | - | TRBV7-3
CASSLDRGGYTF | TGTGCCAGCAGCCTCGACAGGGGTGGCTACACCTTC | TRBJ1-2 | TRBD1 | - | TRBV5-6
CASRETSGSPFF | TGTGCCAGCAGGGAGACTAGCGGGAGTCCTTTCTTC | TRBJ2-1 | TRBD2 | few | TRBV6-6
CASTLTQQPQHF | TGTGCCAGCACCCTGACACAGCAGCCCCAGCATTTT | TRBJ1-5 | - | - | TRBV28
CATRGLAGVSETQYF | TGTGCCACCAGGGGACTAGCGGGAGTGTCTGAGACCCAGTACTTC | TRBJ2-5 | TRBD2 | - | TRBV19
CASRLGQGGNQPQHF | TGTGCCAGCAGACTGGGACAGGGAGGCAATCAGCCCCAGCATTTT | TRBJ1-5 | TRBD1 | - | TRBV2
CASSQDFLAGGEQFF | TGTGCCAGCAGCCAAGATTTTTTAGCGGGTGGCGAGCAGTTCTTC | TRBJ2-1 | TRBD2 | - | TRBV4-2
CASSYSGEETQYF | TGTGCCAGCAGTTACTCGGGAGAAGAGACCCAGTACTTC | TRBJ2-5 | - | - | TRBV6-5
CASSQDNAFGYQPQHF | TGCGCCAGCAGCCAAGATAACGCATTCGGCTATCAGCCCCAGCATTTT | TRBJ1-5 | - | - | TRBV4-3
CASSFTGSGANVLTF | TGTGCCAGCAGTTTTACAGGGTCTGGGGCCAACGTCCTGACTTTC | TRBJ2-6 | - | few | TRBV28
CASSAAGPTYNEQFF | TGTGCCAGCAGCGCCGCGGGCCCAACCTACAATGAGCAGTTCTTC | TRBJ2-1 | - | few | TRBV9
CASSQVGRARQPQHF | TGCGCCAGCAGCCAAGTGGGCAGGGCCCGTCAGCCCCAGCATTTT | TRBJ1-5 | - | - | TRBV4-1
CASSQSIAADHYEQYF | TGTGCCAGCAGCCAATCCATCGCGGCAGACCACTACGAGCAGTACTTC | TRBJ2-7 | - | - | TRBV4-2
CASSVQGATGELFF | TGTGCCAGCAGCGTACAAGGTGCTACCGGGGAGCTGTTTTTT | TRBJ2-2 | - | - | TRBV9
CASSFLGRERGGELFF | TGTGCCAGCAGCTTTCTTGGCCGGGAGCGAGGCGGGGAGCTGTTTTTT | TRBJ2-2 | - | few | TRBV7-3
CASIRDRAAQETQYF | TGTGCCAGCATCCGGGACAGGGCCGCCCAAGAGACCCAGTACTTC | TRBJ2-5 | TRBD1 | - | TRBV7-8
CASSSAAGSNQPQHF | TGTGCCAGCAGCTCCGCGGCAGGGAGCAATCAGCCCCAGCATTTT | TRBJ1-5 | - | - | TRBV7-9
CASAAEAYPTNYGYTF | TGTGCCAGCGCGGCCGAGGCCTACCCCACTAACTATGGCTACACCTTC | TRBJ1-2 | - | - | TRBV7-2
CASSPRNTGELFF | TGTGCCAGCAGCCCACGGAACACCGGGGAGCTGTTTTTT | TRBJ2-2 | - | few | TRBV11-1
CASSEGLVFNEQFF | TGCGCCAGCAGCGAAGGACTAGTCTTCAATGAGCAGTTCTTC | TRBJ2-1 | TRBD2 | few | TRBV5-1
CASSLRTGGTDTQYF | TGTGCCAGCAGCTTGAGGACAGGGGGCACAGATACGCAGTATTTT | TRBJ2-3 | TRBD1 | few | TRBV5-4
CASRTIRQPQHF | TGTGCCAGCAGGACAATAAGACAGCCCCAGCATTTT | TRBJ1-5 | - | few | TRBV25-1
CASSPKGHTGEKLFF | TGTGCCAGCTCACCCAAAGGACATACCGGTGAAAAACTGTTTTTT | TRBJ1-4 | - | - | TRBV18
CASSWTVSYEQYF | TGTGCCAGCAGTTGGACAGTGAGCTACGAGCAGTACTTC | TRBJ2-7 | - | few | TRBV28
CASSLTLGTEAFF | TGTGCCAGCAGCTTAACCTTGGGCACTGAAGCTTTCTTT | TRBJ1-1 | - | - | TRBV11-2
CASSVGSSGRKETQYF | TGTGCCAGCAGCGTAGGCTCTAGCGGGAGAAAAGAGACCCAGTACTTC | TRBJ2-5 | TRBD2 | - | TRBV9
CASSSTWGQTLKNIQYF | TGTGCCAGCAGCTCCACTTGGGGGCAGACACTCAAAAACATTCAGTACTTC | TRBJ2-4 | - | few | TRBV7-2
CASSLTGSNTEAFF | TGTGCCAGCAGCCTGACAGGGTCGAACACTGAAGCTTTCTTT | TRBJ1-1 | TRBD1 | - | TRBV7-3
CASSPLPGAPPDTQYF | TGTGCCAGCAGCCCACTACCAGGGGCTCCTCCAGATACGCAGTATTTT | TRBJ2-3 | - | - | TRBV7-3
CASRVPGQGNGYTF | TGTGCCAGCAGAGTGCCGGGACAGGGGAATGGCTACACCTTC | TRBJ1-2 | TRBD1 | - | TRBV28
CASSQKAVRQGITDTQYF | TGCGCCAGCAGCCAAAAGGCGGTACGGCAGGGCATCACAGATACGCAGTATTTT | TRBJ2-3 | - | - | TRBV4-3
CASSYRLGAGETQYF | TGTGCCAGCAGCTACAGGCTGGGGGCGGGAGAGACCCAGTACTTC | TRBJ2-5 | - | few | TRBV11-2
CASSQGLSVAGNTYEQYF | TGTGCCAGCAGCCAAGGTCTTAGTGTGGCAGGGAACACCTACGAGCAGTACTTC | TRBJ2-7 | - | - | TRBV4-2
CASSPGRFRPDTQYF | TGTGCCAGCAGCCCGGGACGCTTTAGGCCAGATACGCAGTATTTT | TRBJ2-3 | - | once | TRBV7-9
CAITSTSTGTDTQYF | TGTGCCATCACCTCGACTAGTACCGGCACAGATACGCAGTATTTT | TRBJ2-3 | - | - | TRBV10-3
CATRHRQGGGQPQHF | TGTGCCACCAGACATCGGCAGGGAGGAGGTCAGCCCCAGCATTTT | TRBJ1-5 | - | - | TRBV15
CASSPQRLDEKLFF | TGTGCCAGCAGCCCCCAGCGGCTGGATGAAAAACTGTTTTTT | TRBJ1-4 | - | few | TRBV7-9
CASSPPAGSNQPQHF | TGTGCCAGCAGTCCCCCCGCGGGATCTAATCAGCCCCAGCATTTT | TRBJ1-5 | - | once | TRBV28
CASSPVQLAAGANVLTF | TGTGCCAGCTCACCAGTCCAACTAGCGGCTGGGGCCAACGTCCTGACTTTC | TRBJ2-6 | TRBD2 | few | TRBV18
CASRPARTHDNEQFF | TGTGCCAGCAGACCCGCGAGGACACATGACAATGAGCAGTTCTTC | TRBJ2-1 | - | - | TRBV2
CSAPQAKQFF | TGCAGTGCGCCGCAAGCCAAACAGTTCTTC | TRBJ2-1 | - | - | TRBV20-1
CATSRDQVTNYNEQFF | TGTGCCACCAGCAGAGATCAGGTGACAAACTACAATGAGCAGTTCTTC | TRBJ2-1 | - | - | TRBV15
CASSRAEGQRAYGYTF | TGTGCCAGCAGCCGGGCTGAAGGACAGCGCGCGTATGGCTACACCTTC | TRBJ1-2 | - | - | TRBV14
CARSVGTLETQYF | TGTGCCAGGAGCGTCGGGACTTTGGAGACCCAGTACTTC | TRBJ2-5 | - | - | TRBV5-4
CASSDGSSYEQYF | TGTGCCAGCAGCGACGGGAGCTCCTACGAGCAGTACTTC | TRBJ2-7 | - | - | TRBV9
CASSLAPRPDNEQFF | TGTGCCAGCAGCTTAGCCCCAAGACCCGACAATGAGCAGTTCTTC | TRBJ2-1 | - | few | TRBV7-2